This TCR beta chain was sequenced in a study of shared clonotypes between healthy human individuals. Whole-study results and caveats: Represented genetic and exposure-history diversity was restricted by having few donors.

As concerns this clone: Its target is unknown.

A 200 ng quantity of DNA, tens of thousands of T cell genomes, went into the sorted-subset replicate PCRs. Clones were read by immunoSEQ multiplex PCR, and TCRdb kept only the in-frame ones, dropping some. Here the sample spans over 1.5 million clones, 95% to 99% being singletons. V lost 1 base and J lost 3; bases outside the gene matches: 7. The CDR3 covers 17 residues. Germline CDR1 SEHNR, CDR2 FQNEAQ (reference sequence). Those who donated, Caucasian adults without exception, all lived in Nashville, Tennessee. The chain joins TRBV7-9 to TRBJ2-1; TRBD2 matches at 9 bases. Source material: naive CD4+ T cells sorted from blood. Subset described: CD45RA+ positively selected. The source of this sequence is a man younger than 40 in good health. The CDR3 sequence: CASSLGALAGIYNEQFF. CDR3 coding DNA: TGTGCCAGCAGCTTAGGGGCGCTAGCGGGGATCTACAATGAGCAGTTCTTC.